Below, one T cell receptor (beta chain) is given with its context. The target antigen is unknown. The record originates from a study of T-cell memory formation after mild COVID-19. Overall study: For the most part, TCR clusters were specific to one donor.

5'RACE with constant-segment primers built TCRalpha and TCRbeta cDNA libraries with UMIs. Each CDR3 protein gets one entry after TCRdb re-called the 5' RACE reads with MiXCR. The sample has 400,000 to 500,000 distinct CDR3 sequences, 20% seen once. V was trimmed by 7 bases and J by 6 bases, leaving 17 bases between them. The CDR3 sequence is 14 residues long. CDR1 is KGHDR, CDR2 SFDVKD, per germline. Overall study results and limits: A second wave expanding day 15 to 37 was CD4+-biased; contracting clones were balanced. Of the contracting clones, CD4+ ones lay mainly in CM and EM, and CD8+ ones in EMRA.

This chain links TRBV24-1 with TRBJ1-2; D perhaps matches TRBD1 (5 bases). The sequence came from an adult woman who had mild COVID-19 (a few samples of this study predate the infection). Cell type and time point are not known. The sequenced sample was PBMCs or a T cell subset sorted from them (not recorded which). The CDR3 loop is CATRPSQGGHGYTF. DNA of the CDR3: TGTGCCACCAGACCTAGCCAGGGTGGACATGGCTACACCTTC.